This T cell receptor beta chain derives from a study of T cells in Graves' hyperthyroidism and ophthalmopathy. Hyperthyroidism, newly diagnosed and lasting under 2 months, affected patients aged 18 to 65. Patients with uncontrolled infections, other autoimmune diseases, pregnancy or lactation were excluded. RNA transcripts yielded amplified TCR beta CDR3 regions. The HTBI primer set served for first-round RT-PCR of the TCR CDR3. Each CDR3 protein is one row after TCRdb ran MiXCR on the multiplex PCR reads. There are 500,000 to 700,000 distinct CDR3 sequences in the sample; about a sixth occur only once, and around 19% lies in the top ten. This CDR3 has 15 residues. Germline V gives CDR1 MDHEN, CDR2 SYDVKM. V was clipped by 4 bases and J by 1 base, with 10 bases between them. This clonotype was picked up many times.

This receptor was taken from a woman under 30 with Graves' hyperthyroidism. This chain connects TRBV28 to TRBJ2-2; D might be TRBD1 (5 bases). The sample taken for sequencing was blood. CDR3 coding DNA: TGTGCCAGCAGTTACACCCAGGGGAACACCGGGGAGCTGTTTTTT. Residues: CASSYTQGNTGELFF.